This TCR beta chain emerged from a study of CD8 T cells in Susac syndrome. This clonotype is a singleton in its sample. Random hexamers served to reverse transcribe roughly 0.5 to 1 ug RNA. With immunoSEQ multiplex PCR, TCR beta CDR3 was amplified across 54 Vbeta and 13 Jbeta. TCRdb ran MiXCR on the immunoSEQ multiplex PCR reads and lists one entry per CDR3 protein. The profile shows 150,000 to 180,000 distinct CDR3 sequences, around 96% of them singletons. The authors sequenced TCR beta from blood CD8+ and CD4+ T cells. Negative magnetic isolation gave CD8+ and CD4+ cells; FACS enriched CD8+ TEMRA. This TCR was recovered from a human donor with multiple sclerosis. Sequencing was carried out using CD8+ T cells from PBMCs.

CDR3 loop: CASSLATTSYNEQFF. Here the CDR3 DNA reads TGCGCCAGCAGCCTCGCGACGACTTCCTACAATGAGCAGTTCTTC. The chain links TRBV4-1 to TRBJ2-1; D is uncertain. V was shortened by 4 bases and J by 1 base, with 11 bases between the two germline ends. Germline V gene sequence: CDR1 MGHRA, CDR2 YSYEKL. CDR3 length: 15 residues.